The next 27 T cell receptor beta chains were all read from a single sample in a study of radiation and T cells in renal cell carcinoma. Documented time point: blood 4 weeks post-SBRT, at nephrectomy. As for treatment: 15 Gy SBRT to primary tumor, nephrectomy 4 weeks later. Some clones are missing from TCRdb's copy, which holds only in-frame ones; the method was immunoSEQ multiplex PCR. This table holds some 150,000 clones, around nine tenths found once. The source material was blood, sampled from a patient whose treatment included radiotherapy and nephrectomy. All receptors come from a woman aged 50 to 65 with renal cell carcinoma.

CDR3 nucleotides: TGTGCCAGCAGTTACTCCTGGGGTGAAGCTTTCTTT. Protein product: CASSYSWGEAFF. The V call is TRBV6-6, the J call TRBJ1-1; D gene uncertain. Looked up from germline, CDR1 is MNHNY and CDR2 is SVGAGI (reference sequence). The V and J ends lost 0 bases and 7 bases respectively, with 6 bases between them. CDR3 length: 12 residues.

This chain joins TRBV6-1 and TRBJ1-1, with a tentative D call TRBD1 (5 bases). Germline values: CDR1 MNHNS, CDR2 SASEGT. Between the trimmed V and J ends, which lost 2 bases and 7 bases, there was a span of 8 bases. This CDR3 is built from 12 residues. CDR3 amino acids: CASSEQGYEAFF. In DNA, the CDR3 is TGTGCCAGCAGTGAACAGGGATATGAAGCTTTCTTT.

The chain employs TRBV5-6 and TRBJ2-4, with 7 bases lining up with TRBD1. CDR3 size: 14 residues. The V and J ends lost 1 base and 10 bases, in that order; junction bases with no gene match: 8. CDR1 is SGHDT, CDR2 YYEEEE, per germline. The CDR3 loop is CASSLKGANEIQYF. In DNA, the CDR3 is TGTGCCAGCAGCTTGAAGGGGGCGAATGAGATTCAGTACTTC.

V is TRBV19 and J is TRBJ2-7, with D unresolved. The germline V and J ends were trimmed by 0 bases and 0 bases, with 9 bases remaining between them. The CDR3 has 15 amino acids. CDR1 is LNHDA and CDR2 is SQIVND in the germline V gene (reference sequence). The CDR3 loop is CASSIDTESSYEQYF. Here the CDR3 DNA reads TGTGCCAGTAGTATAGACACCGAAAGCTCCTACGAGCAGTACTTC.

This clone appeared a few times. This chain uses TRBV5-6 with TRBJ1-2; D possibly corresponds to TRBD1 (6 bases). Trimming removed 2 bases from V and 7 bases from J, with 21 bases in between. Germline values: CDR1 SGHDT, CDR2 YYEEEE. The CDR3 consists of 16 residues. The CDR3 protein is CASSFFSARGISGYTF. The CDR3, as DNA: TGTGCCAGCAGCTTTTTTTCGGCCAGGGGTATATCTGGCTACACCTTC.

The V and J genes are TRBV2 and TRBJ1-5; TRBD1 might be the D (5 bases). CDR3 length equals 15 residues. Germline V gene data show CDR1 as SNHLY and CDR2 as FYNNEI. V was shortened by 4 bases and J by 2 bases, with 12 bases between the two germline ends. The CDR3 spells CASSVGRAGNQPQHF. The CDR3 coding sequence is TGTGCCAGCAGTGTAGGCAGGGCTGGCAATCAGCCCCAGCATTTT.

The V gene is TRBV7-8, the J gene TRBJ1-1; maybe TRBD1 (5 bases). CDR1 is SGHVS, CDR2 FQNEAQ, per germline. V dropped 2 bases and J dropped 4 bases, with 14 bases sitting between them. CDR3 length: 15 residues. As DNA, the CDR3 is TGTGCCAGCAGCTTAAGTGGTAATGGGGGCACTGAAGCTTTCTTT. Translated, it gives CASSLSGNGGTEAFF.

This chain connects TRBV4-2 to TRBJ2-3; a possible D gene is TRBD2 (6 bases). The CDR3 covers 15 residues. The germline V gene encodes CDR1 LGHNA and CDR2 YNFKEQ. V was pared by 0 bases and J by 9 bases, with 16 bases between. Written as DNA, the CDR3 is TGTGCCAGCAGCCAAGAGTCTAGTACGGGGGAAACGCAGTATTTT. Its protein product is CASSQESSTGETQYF.

This chain joins TRBV5-1 and TRBJ2-4; D might be TRBD2 (6 bases). Trimming shortened V by 0 bases and J by 0 bases, and 13 bases separated the two germline ends. Germline V lookup: CDR1 SGHRS, CDR2 YFSETQ. The CDR3 has 17 amino acids. The CDR3 loop reads CASSLESAGLAKNIQYF. The CDR3 nucleotides are TGCGCCAGCAGCTTGGAATCAGCGGGCTTAGCCAAAAACATTCAGTACTTC.

The V gene is TRBV7-2, the J gene TRBJ1-2; D is unresolved. V lost 5 bases to trimming and J lost 4 bases, with 8 bases between them. This CDR3 comprises 12 residues. The germline V gene has CDR1 SGHTA and CDR2 FQGNSA. The DNA for the CDR3 is TGTGCCAGCAGCGAGAACAGCTATGGCTACACCTTC. Translating it yields CASSENSYGYTF.

The CDR3 reads CASSEGTRGNQPQHF. CDR3 DNA: TGTGCCAGCAGTGAGGGGACACGGGGCAATCAGCCCCAGCATTTT. The V gene is TRBV28, the J gene TRBJ1-5; a possible D gene is TRBD1 (6 bases). Germline V lookup: CDR1 MDHEN, CDR2 SYDVKM. V lost 5 bases, J lost 2 bases, and 13 bases lay in between. The CDR3 contains 15 residues.

This rearrangement joins TRBV28 to TRBJ2-1, with a tentative D call TRBD2 (6 bases). V lost 1 base to trimming and J lost 0 bases, with 16 bases between them. CDR3 size: 18 residues. Germline V CDR1 and CDR2: MDHEN, SYDVKM. The CDR3 nucleotides read TGTGCCAGCAGTTTATCCCAGGGACTCGGAAGCTCCTACAATGAGCAGTTCTTC. Protein product: CASSLSQGLGSSYNEQFF.

This chain links TRBV4-1 with TRBJ2-7; 7 nucleotides align to TRBD1. This CDR3 region has 14 residues. J was trimmed by 6 bases and V by 3 bases; bases with no gene match: 8. The germline CDR1 and CDR2 sequences are MGHRA and YSYEKL. CDR3 amino acids: CASSQGQTQGEQYF. The CDR3 nucleotides are TGCGCCAGCAGCCAGGGACAGACCCAGGGCGAGCAGTACTTC.

V gene TRBV4-3 combines with J gene TRBJ2-4; no clear D. The germline gives CDR1 LGHNA, CDR2 YSLEER. This CDR3 has 15 amino acids. V lost 1 base to trimming and J lost 7 bases, with 14 bases between them. CDR3 nucleotides: TGCGCCAGCAGCCAAGCTCCATTTCGGAGTAACATTCAGTACTTC. It specifies CASSQAPFRSNIQYF.

CDR3 loop: CASSDTSGPTSTDTQYF. CDR3 nucleotide sequence: TGTGCCAGCAGTGATACTAGCGGACCAACTAGCACAGATACGCAGTATTTT. The chain carries TRBV25-1 and TRBJ2-3; TRBD2 agrees at 8 bases. This CDR3 spans 17 amino acids. Trimming removed 3 bases from V and 0 bases from J; junction bases left unmatched: 8. Germline CDR1 is MGHDK and CDR2 is SYGVNS.

The chain employs TRBV30 and TRBJ2-3; 10 bases map to TRBD1. Per germline, CDR1 GTSNPN and CDR2 SVGIG (reference sequence). V dropped 2 bases and J dropped 2; count of bases not matched to a gene: 7. This CDR3 contains 16 residues. The CDR3 nucleotides are TGTGCCTGGAGTCCCCGACAGGGGGCCCCCACAGATACGCAGTATTTT. This translates into CAWSPRQGAPTDTQYF.

This clone was observed a few times. V and J are TRBV6-6 and TRBJ1-1; D uncertain. Looked up from germline, CDR1 is MNHNY and CDR2 is SVGAGI (reference sequence). The CDR3 is 14 amino acids. Trimming removed 6 bases at V and 4 bases at J, with 15 bases between. The CDR3 sequence: CASRGTTEGTEAFF. The CDR3 DNA is TGTGCCAGCAGGGGAACTACAGAGGGCACTGAAGCTTTCTTT.

This chain uses TRBV9 with TRBJ2-5, with 8 bases fitting TRBD1. The V and J ends lost 3 bases and 4 bases, in that order; junction bases with no gene match: 11. This CDR3 is built from 16 residues. CDR1 and CDR2 (germline): SGDLS, YYNGEE. The CDR3 sequence: CASSAPPGQGGETQYF. In DNA, the CDR3 is TGTGCCAGCAGCGCACCACCAGGACAGGGTGGAGAGACCCAGTACTTC. Using reference TRBV9 and TRBJ2-5 for the parts outside the CDR3, the full variable domain is DSGVTQTPKHLITATGQRVTLRCSPRSGDLSVYWYQQSLDQGLQFLIQYYNGEERAKGNILERFSAQQFPDLHSELNLSSLELGDSALYFCASSAPPGQGGETQYFGPGTRLLVL.

The rearrangement uses TRBV4-3 and TRBJ2-7; D gene uncertain. Germline CDR1 LGHNA, CDR2 YSLEER. V lost 0 bases to trimming and J lost 2 bases, with 8 bases between them. This CDR3 is built from 14 residues. The CDR3: CASSQDLKTYEQYF. The DNA of the CDR3 is TGCGCCAGCAGCCAAGATCTCAAGACCTACGAGCAGTACTTC.

CDR3 protein: CASSLALADTQYF. CDR3 DNA sequence: TGCGCCAGCAGCTTGGCCCTCGCAGATACGCAGTATTTT. This chain joins TRBV5-1 and TRBJ2-3; D ambiguous. The CDR3 covers 13 residues. Germline-derived CDR1 and CDR2 are SGHRS and YFSETQ. V was clipped by 0 bases and J by 4 bases, with 6 bases between them.

The genes are TRBV4-1 and TRBJ1-3; 7 nucleotides line up with TRBD1. CDR3 length: 15 amino acids. CDR1 and CDR2 (germline): MGHRA, YSYEKL. J gave up 7 bases and V 8 bases, and 14 bases lay outside the gene matches. This CDR3 is CASSPREGASNTIYF. The DNA for the CDR3 is TGCGCCAGCTCCCCGAGAGAGGGGGCATCGAACACCATATATTTT.

The gene calls are TRBV4-1 and TRBJ2-3, with D possibly TRBD2 on 6 matching bases. V was cut by 2 bases and J by 5 bases, with 26 bases left in between. Germline values: CDR1 MGHRA, CDR2 YSYEKL. The CDR3 has 19 amino acids. CDR3 in DNA: TGCGCCAGCAGCCAACGTGGGTGGGGGGTTGGCGGGCGTAAAGATACGCAGTATTTT. Amino acid sequence: CASSQRGWGVGGRKDTQYF.

The rearrangement joins TRBV7-2 to TRBJ1-1; unclear D gene. CDR1 is SGHTA, CDR2 FQGNSA, per germline. Trimming took 3 bases from V and 6 from J, leaving 14 bases between them. The CDR3 covers 14 residues. DNA of the CDR3: TGTGCCAGCAGCTTTATGATTAGGGTTCCTGAAGCTTTCTTT. Translating it yields CASSFMIRVPEAFF.

This chain joins TRBV5-1 and TRBJ1-6, with a possible D match to TRBD1 (6 bases). The CDR3 totals 15 residues. Germline V gene sequence: CDR1 SGHRS, CDR2 YFSETQ. Trimming pared 3 bases from V and 8 bases from J, leaving 15 bases between. CDR3 sequence (DNA): TGCGCCAGCAGCTCATTACAGGGTTTTGATTCACCCCTCCACTTT. Encoded protein: CASSSLQGFDSPLHF.

Points on this clone: This sample also contains other DNA sequences that code for the same CDR3. Here the CDR3 DNA reads TGTGCCAGCAGCCCCGGCCGCGCGGAACAGTACTTC. It is translated as CASSPGRAEQYF. This chain links TRBV9 with TRBJ2-5; unclear D gene. The CDR3 covers 12 residues. V was pared by 4 bases and J by 11 bases, with 15 bases between. Germline V gene lookup returns CDR1 SGDLS and CDR2 YYNGEE.

The V and J genes are TRBV5-8 and TRBJ2-1, with no clear D. CDR1 SGHTS and CDR2 YDEGEE come from the germline V gene. The CDR3 contains 19 residues. Trimming stripped 0 bases from V and 5 bases from J, with 24 bases between. The CDR3 DNA reads as TGTGCCAGCAGCTTGGCAACCCCCTCTCGGCGCATTTCAAACAATGAGCAGTTCTTC. Translation gives CASSLATPSRRISNNEQFF.

The chain is built from TRBV4-1 and TRBJ2-1, with 7 bases lining up with TRBD1. CDR1 is MGHRA, CDR2 YSYEKL, per germline. Trimming cost V 1 base and J 0 bases; bases outside gene matches: 3. CDR3 length: 16 amino acids. CDR3 amino acids: CASSQAHRGSYNEQFF. DNA for the CDR3: TGCGCCAGCAGCCAAGCGCACAGGGGCTCCTACAATGAGCAGTTCTTC.